One and the same sample provided the 32 T cell receptor beta chains below, sequenced in a study of CD8+ T cells in alopecia areata. Sequencing templates came from extracted RNA that was reverse transcribed into cDNA. Assay: immunoSEQ multiplex PCR; the TCRdb copy retains only in-frame clones and omits some. The sample carries almost 250,000 clones, around 67% recorded once. The starting material was CD4+ T cells sorted from blood, obtained at week 0. The origin of the receptors is a human donor with alopecia areata.

V gene TRBV29-1 combines with J gene TRBJ1-2; no clear D. This CDR3 comprises 11 residues. Trimming removed 1 base from V and 4 bases from J, with 4 bases in between. Germline V lookup: CDR1 SQVTM, CDR2 ANQGSEA. The CDR3 is CSVEVLYGYTF. The CDR3 DNA sequence: TGCAGCGTTGAAGTTCTCTATGGCTACACCTTC.

The V call is TRBV10-3, the J call TRBJ2-7, with 9 nucleotides matching TRBD1. V lost 6 bases to trimming and J lost 2 bases; unmatched junction nucleotides: 5. The CDR3 is made up of 14 amino acids. The germline gives CDR1 ENHRY, CDR2 SYGVKD. CDR3 sequence reads: CAIRTGQGTYEQYF. The CDR3 DNA is TGTGCCATCAGGACCGGACAGGGGACCTACGAGCAGTACTTC.

The rearrangement joins TRBV5-1 to TRBJ2-3; a possible D gene is TRBD2 (5 bases). The germline V gene has CDR1 SGHRS and CDR2 YFSETQ. This CDR3 has 15 residues. Trimming took off 0 bases at V and 2 bases at J, with 10 bases between the two ends. The CDR3 DNA reads as TGCGCCAGCAGCTTGGCAGAGGGCTACACAGATACGCAGTATTTT. Its protein is CASSLAEGYTDTQYF.

The chain joins TRBV29-1 to TRBJ1-2; D unresolved. Trimming removed 4 bases at V and 3 bases at J, with 9 bases between. The V gene's germline CDR1 is SQVTM and CDR2 ANQGSEA. The CDR3 has 12 residues. The CDR3 spells CSVASFYYGYTF. Written as DNA, the CDR3 is TGCAGCGTTGCATCCTTCTACTATGGCTACACCTTC.

V is TRBV29-1 and J is TRBJ1-2; D is perhaps TRBD1 (6 bases). The CDR3 is 13 residues long. In germline, CDR1 is SQVTM, CDR2 ANQGSEA. V shed 4 bases and J shed 5 bases, with 14 bases lying between them. The DNA for the CDR3 is TGCAGCGTTGCTTCCGGGACAAATTATGGCTACACCTTC. Its translation is CSVASGTNYGYTF.

The genes are TRBV2 and TRBJ2-2; D gene ambiguous. Looked up from germline, CDR1 is SNHLY and CDR2 is FYNNEI. CDR3 size: 12 residues. V dropped 8 bases and J dropped 4 bases, with 8 bases sitting between them. As DNA, the CDR3 is TGTGCCAGCGTCTGGATCACCGGGGAGCTGTTTTTT. Its translation is CASVWITGELFF.

The chain carries TRBV18 and TRBJ2-7, with D possibly TRBD1 on 6 matching bases. Germline values: CDR1 KGHSH, CDR2 LQKENI. V gave up 4 bases and J gave up 4 bases, with 14 bases separating them. This CDR3 has 14 amino acids. The CDR3 here is CASSQFNREYEQYF. CDR3 sequence (DNA): TGTGCCAGCTCACAATTCAACAGGGAGTACGAGCAGTACTTC.

The rearrangement uses TRBV30 and TRBJ1-6; 8 bases agree with TRBD1. The germline V gene has CDR1 GTSNPN and CDR2 SVGIG (reference sequence). V lost 4 bases, J lost 10 bases, and 6 bases stayed unmatched. The CDR3 sequence is 13 residues long. In nucleotides, the CDR3 is TGTGCCTGGAAGCACAGGGGGATATCACCCCTCCACTTT. It yields the protein CAWKHRGISPLHF. Supplemented by reference TRBV30 and TRBJ1-6, the full variable domain reads SQTIHQWPATLVQPVGSPLSLECTVEGTSNPNLYWYRQAAGRGLQLLFYSVGIGQISSEVPQNLSASRPQDRQFILSSKKLLLSDSGFYLCAWKHRGISPLHFGNGTRLTVT.

The rearrangement joins TRBV4-1 to TRBJ2-3; D gene ambiguous. Germline V CDR1 and CDR2: MGHRA, YSYEKL. The CDR3 covers 18 residues. V was trimmed by 1 base and J by 1 base, leaving 18 bases between them. This CDR3 is CASSQAPRSGGRTDTQYF. Here the CDR3 DNA reads TGCGCCAGCAGCCAAGCCCCCCGGAGTGGCGGACGCACAGATACGCAGTATTTT.

The chain employs TRBV30 and TRBJ2-7, with D perhaps TRBD1 (6 bases). This CDR3 is 13 amino acids long. Germline CDR1 GTSNPN, CDR2 SVGIG (reference sequence). V lost 0 bases and J lost 4, with 10 bases in between. CDR3 residues: CAWSVPGEYEQYF. For the CDR3, the DNA is TGTGCCTGGAGTGTACCAGGGGAGTACGAGCAGTACTTC.

The chain joins TRBV7-8 to TRBJ1-6, with TRBD1 as a possible D gene (5 bases). Germline V CDR1 and CDR2: SGHVS, FQNEAQ. V was clipped by 5 bases and J by 7 bases, with 12 bases between them. This CDR3 contains 14 residues. The CDR3 sequence: CASSLGPTNSPLHF. In nucleotides, the CDR3 is TGTGCCAGCAGCCTGGGACCTACCAATTCACCCCTCCACTTT.

This chain joins TRBV5-1 and TRBJ1-2, with 7 nucleotides matching TRBD1. V shed 3 bases and J 3 bases; nucleotides not matched to a gene: 5. The CDR3 spans 14 residues. The germline V gene has CDR1 SGHRS and CDR2 YFSETQ. CDR3 sequence: CASSYSGTDYGYTF. CDR3 nucleotide sequence: TGCGCCAGCAGCTATTCCGGGACAGACTATGGCTACACCTTC. The full variable domain, its missing parts supplied by reference TRBV5-1 and TRBJ1-2, is KAGVTQTPRYLIKTRGQQVTLSCSPISGHRSVSWYQQTPGQGLQFLFEYFSETQRNKGNFPGRFSGRQFSNSRSEMNVSTLELGDSALYLCASSYSGTDYGYTFGSGTRLTVV.

V usage is TRBV9 and J usage is TRBJ2-5, with D maybe TRBD2 (5 bases). V lost 3 bases and J lost 5, with 20 bases in between. The CDR3 spans 16 residues. Germline CDR1 SGDLS, CDR2 YYNGEE. CDR3 bases: TGTGCCAGCAGCGCGGGATTTCGGAACCAAGAGGAGACCCAGTACTTC. Amino acid sequence: CASSAGFRNQEETQYF.

This CDR3 is CASGQGAIREQYF. The CDR3 bases are TGTGCCAGCGGACAGGGGGCGATTCGCGAGCAGTACTTC. V is TRBV25-1 and J is TRBJ2-7; 11 nucleotides line up with TRBD1. V lost 8 bases, J lost 6 bases, and 6 bases stayed unmatched. CDR3 length: 13 residues. The germline CDR1 and CDR2 sequences are MGHDK and SYGVNS.

The gene calls are TRBV6-5 and TRBJ1-6, with D unclear. The V end lost 0 bases, the J end lost 7 bases, and 10 bases lay between the germline ends. In germline, CDR1 is MNHEY, CDR2 SVGAGI. The CDR3 is 15 residues long. CDR3 sequence: CASSYSGVTNSPLHF. CDR3 nucleotides: TGTGCCAGCAGTTACTCTGGGGTTACGAATTCACCCCTCCACTTT.

With respect to this clone: Other DNA sequences in this sample translate to the same CDR3. V gene TRBV5-1 combines with J gene TRBJ2-3; D is undetermined. V was cut by 0 bases and J by 2 bases, with 4 bases left in between. CDR1 is SGHRS, CDR2 YFSETQ, per germline. The length of the CDR3 is 13 residues. The CDR3 region is CASSLAPTDTQYF. Written as DNA, the CDR3 is TGCGCCAGCAGCTTGGCGCCCACAGATACGCAGTATTTT.

In this sample, this clone turned up a few times. The rearrangement joins TRBV30 to TRBJ2-6; a weak D match, TRBD1 (6 bases). V was cut by 6 bases and J by 2 bases, with 14 bases left in between. CDR1 and CDR2 (germline): GTSNPN, SVGIG (reference sequence). This CDR3 has 15 residues. The CDR3 sequence: CACALKGAGANVLTF. The CDR3 coding sequence is TGTGCCTGTGCCCTAAAGGGGGCTGGGGCCAACGTCCTGACTTTC.

The rearrangement uses TRBV5-1 and TRBJ2-5; 7 bases match TRBD1. V lost 3 bases, J lost 10 bases, and 3 bases stayed unmatched. Germline V gene sequence: CDR1 SGHRS, CDR2 YFSETQ. CDR3 length: 11 residues. CDR3 residues: CASSSQGDQYF. DNA of the CDR3: TGCGCCAGCAGCTCCCAGGGGGACCAGTACTTC.

The chain employs TRBV25-1 and TRBJ2-1; maybe TRBD1 (5 bases). V lost 3 bases and J lost 8, with 14 bases in between. Germline V CDR1 and CDR2: MGHDK, SYGVNS. The CDR3 has 14 amino acids. The CDR3 protein is CASSDPQGPDEQFF. CDR3 coding DNA: TGTGCCAGCAGTGATCCCCAGGGTCCAGATGAGCAGTTCTTC. The variable domain in full, with the rest retrieved from reference TRBV25-1 and TRBJ2-1, is EADIYQTPRYLVIGTGKKITLECSQTMGHDKMYWYQQDPGMELHLIHYSYGVNSTEKGDLSSESTVSRIRTEHFPLTLESARPSHTSQYLCASSDPQGPDEQFFGPGTRLTVL.

The rearrangement joins TRBV9 to TRBJ2-1; D is perhaps TRBD1 or TRBD2 (5 bases each). V was clipped by 2 bases and J by 9 bases, with 6 bases between them. Germline V gene lookup returns CDR1 SGDLS and CDR2 YYNGEE. This CDR3 contains 11 residues. DNA for the CDR3: TGTGCCAGCAGCGTTGGGGGTGAGCAGTTCTTC. This encodes CASSVGGEQFF.

The CDR3 here is CSARWKTGNTIYF. The CDR3 DNA reads as TGCAGCGCCCGTTGGAAGACTGGAAACACCATATATTTT. V usage is TRBV29-1 and J usage is TRBJ1-3; D gene unclear. Germline V lookup: CDR1 SQVTM, CDR2 ANQGSEA. The CDR3 has 13 residues. Trimming left V 7 bases short and J 2 bases short, with 12 bases between.

The DNA for the CDR3 is TGTGCCAGCAGTGGTGAAACAGAAGGGGAGCAGTACTTC. Its translation is CASSGETEGEQYF. V and J are TRBV2 and TRBJ2-7; no reliable D call. Germline values: CDR1 SNHLY, CDR2 FYNNEI. V lost 4 bases and J 7 bases, leaving 14 bases between the germline ends. The CDR3 length is 13 residues.

This clone was detected only a few times. The chain is built from TRBV29-1 and TRBJ2-7, with D perhaps matching TRBD1 (6 bases). From germline, CDR1 is SQVTM and CDR2 ANQGSEA. Trimming removed 0 bases at V and 0 bases at J, with 9 bases between. The CDR3 is 14 residues long. The CDR3 coding sequence is TGCAGCGTTGAAGAAAGGGGGAGCTCCTACGAGCAGTACTTC. Protein product: CSVEERGSSYEQYF.

Here the CDR3 DNA reads TGTGCCAGCATCGGCAGGACGAACACTGAAGCTTTCTTT. It is translated as CASIGRTNTEAFF. The chain has TRBV2 and TRBJ1-1, with D unclear. The V end lost 7 bases, the J end lost 1 base, and 10 bases lay between the germline ends. Germline CDR1 SNHLY, CDR2 FYNNEI. This CDR3 spans 13 amino acids.

This clone has only one observation. V is TRBV7-2 and J is TRBJ1-1; D might be TRBD1 (5 bases). CDR1 and CDR2 from the germline V gene are SGHTA and FQGNSA. The CDR3 extends over 14 amino acids. Trimming left V 4 bases short and J 8 bases short, with 17 bases between. CDR3 sequence (DNA): TGTGCCAGCAGCTACCCGGGGGTGACTAGGGAAGCTTTCTTT. Its translation is CASSYPGVTREAFF.

The chain joins TRBV5-1 to TRBJ2-1; D call uncertain. Germline V lookup: CDR1 SGHRS, CDR2 YFSETQ. V was trimmed by 0 bases and J by 7 bases, leaving 14 bases between them. The CDR3 loop spans 15 amino acids. The chain's CDR3 is CASSLGVTLGNEQFF. DNA for the CDR3: TGCGCCAGCAGCTTGGGGGTCACTTTGGGGAATGAGCAGTTCTTC.

This clone was counted only a few times. The rearrangement uses TRBV30 and TRBJ2-3; TRBD2 aligns across 7 bases. Germline CDR1 is GTSNPN and CDR2 is SVGIG (reference sequence). CDR3 length equals 14 residues. The V gene end was trimmed by 8 bases and the J gene end by 1 base; junction bases not matched to a gene: 9. CDR3 region: CAGGRDYGTDTQYF. The CDR3 nucleotides read TGTGCCGGGGGACGGGACTACGGCACAGATACGCAGTATTTT.

This clone was counted a single time. This chain links TRBV30 with TRBJ2-2; D gene unclear. Trimming removed 2 bases from V and 4 bases from J, with 8 bases in between. CDR1 is GTSNPN and CDR2 is SVGIG in the germline V gene (reference sequence). The CDR3 has 13 amino acids. This CDR3 reads CAWSNQATGELFF. The CDR3 nucleotides read TGTGCCTGGAGTAATCAGGCCACCGGGGAGCTGTTTTTT. Complete variable domain (other parts from reference TRBV30 and TRBJ2-2): SQTIHQWPATLVQPVGSPLSLECTVEGTSNPNLYWYRQAAGRGLQLLFYSVGIGQISSEVPQNLSASRPQDRQFILSSKKLLLSDSGFYLCAWSNQATGELFFGEGSRLTVL.

The sample holds a few counts of this clone. The rearrangement joins TRBV6-1 to TRBJ2-1; 9 nucleotides line up with TRBD2. Trimming cost V 3 bases and J 5 bases; bases outside gene matches: 2. Germline loops: CDR1 MNHNS, CDR2 SASEGT. The CDR3 length is 14 residues. CDR3 sequence: CASSELAGNNEQFF. Here the CDR3 DNA reads TGTGCCAGCAGTGAGCTAGCGGGGAACAATGAGCAGTTCTTC.

In this sample, this clone turned up a few times. This rearrangement joins TRBV7-6 to TRBJ2-1; D may be TRBD1 (6 bases). CDR1 and CDR2 from the germline V gene are SGHVS and FNYEAQ. The CDR3 spans 12 residues. V lost 5 bases to trimming and J lost 13 bases, with 15 bases between them. This CDR3 reads CASSPSRDKQFF. The CDR3 DNA sequence: TGTGCCAGCAGCCCCTCCCGGGACAAACAGTTCTTC. The full variable domain, completed using reference TRBV7-6 and TRBJ2-1, is GAGVSQSPRYKVTKRGQDVALRCDPISGHVSLYWYRQALGQGPEFLTYFNYEAQQDKSGLPNDRFSAERPEGSISTLTIQRTEQRDSAMYRCASSPSRDKQFFGPGTRLTVL.

V and J are TRBV27 and TRBJ2-7; 10 bases are a match to TRBD1. This CDR3 contains 16 residues. V lost 5 bases to trimming and J lost 2 bases; unmatched junction nucleotides: 9. The germline CDR1 and CDR2 sequences are MNHEY and SMNVEV (reference sequence). The CDR3 loop reads CASSPYLGQGPYEQYF. DNA of the CDR3: TGTGCCAGCAGTCCTTATCTGGGACAGGGGCCCTACGAGCAGTACTTC.

The chain employs TRBV27 and TRBJ2-7; a weak D match, TRBD2 (5 bases). V lost 8 bases to trimming and J lost 2 bases, with 13 bases between them. The CDR3 spans 13 residues. Germline V gene lookup returns CDR1 MNHEY and CDR2 SMNVEV (reference sequence). CDR3 amino acids: CASRGQEAYEQYF. The CDR3 DNA reads TGTGCCAGCCGAGGCCAGGAGGCCTACGAGCAGTACTTC.